The present entry profiles one T cell receptor beta chain with its context. This clonotype was seen repeatedly, ten times or more. Its cognate antigen has yet to be identified. No much larger clone is present one base from it, and per-base qualities are unavailable. The data are from a study of spatial heterogeneity in lung cancer (dated 2019 in TCRdb). About the full investigation: Beta-chain transcripts were consistently detected in greater numbers than alpha-chain transcripts, which likely reflects a higher abundance of beta-chain transcripts. In tumor regions, TCR transcript counts showed a strong correlation with a T cell transcriptional module score derived from matched bulk RNA-seq. In the raw uncorrected reads, each unique combination of TCR and UMI appeared more than ten times on average. The study quantitatively compared TCR alpha and beta repertoires across multiple tumor regions, matched nontumor lung and blood in non-small cell lung cancer. Nonsynonymous mutation counts, determined by whole-exome sequencing of tumor tissue, were related to TCR repertoire features. Both alpha and beta chains were TCR-sequenced in fewer than 250 tumor regions, about 64 matched nontumor lung samples and more than 50 PBMC samples obtained at surgery.

The time point label for this specimen denotes: sample taken at primary tumor resection. Donors were 65 to 85 patients with early-stage, untreated non-small cell lung cancer from the lung TRACERx cohort. TCR sequencing used whole RNA extracted from tumor and nontumor lung tissue, or from cryopreserved PBMC samples, without cell sorting. A patient was chosen for TCR sequencing only when enough RNA was available from at least two tumor regions. Before selection, tumor and adjacent nontumor lung specimens were reviewed by a lung pathologist. There are 13 amino acids in the CDR3, from cysteine to phenylalanine inclusive. Of the read, only the CDR3 DNA is kept; its 39 bases are in frame from base 1. Sequences DFQATT (CDR1) and SNEGSKA (CDR2) are obtained from the germline V gene (reference sequence). V is cut by 4 bases and J by 3 bases, and the space between the germline ends is 11 bases. Overall results and qualifications from the work: TCR-seq coverage of tumor T cells was estimated at only approximately 7% for alpha chains and around 14% for beta chains. The number of expanded intratumoral alpha and beta TCRs correlated with the tumor nonsynonymous mutation count. Confirming at a functional level the hypothesis that regional TCRs recognize regional mutations was considered to require additional single-cell paired TCR alpha and beta sequencing. Counts of ubiquitous and regional expanded TCRs were found to correlate with counts of ubiquitous and regional nonsynonymous mutations, respectively.

The method was 5' RACE. For sequencing, a NextSeq 500 was employed. In the TCR library protocol, a unique molecular identifier was attached to each TCR cDNA molecule so that PCR and sequencing errors could be corrected. The authors processed their data as follows. Decombinator tools were used for TCR identification, UMI-based error correction and CDR3 extraction. Expanded TCRs were defined as those above a frequency of 2 per 1,000, corresponding to the top 1% of the tumor frequency distribution. Expanded tumor TCRs statistically deemed absent (corrected P<0.05) from at least one tumor region were classed as regional, and all other expanded tumor TCRs were classed as ubiquitous. Renyi diversity was computed with the R vegan package after each repertoire had been subsampled 100 times to 5,000 TCRs. CDR3 similarity networks were constructed using string-kernel similarity of amino acid triplets, with links drawn between CDR3s whose pairwise similarity was above 0.82. Starting from the raw public reads, TCRdb applied fastp trimming at Q25, assembled clones with MiXCR and retained in-frame beta chains. Rows with a matching CDR3 protein are joined into one entry that keeps the most common DNA and genes. These V and J calls are TCRdb output, not the study's own analysis. The sample table shows approximately 5,000 distinct CDR3 sequences, and roughly 6.4% are seen once. About a fifth of the sample is in the top ten clones.

The starting material was lung tumor tissue, obtained at surgery. The clonotype originates from a male donor with early-stage non-small cell lung cancer. Here the chain combines TRBV20-1 and TRBJ2-3; possibly the D gene is TRBD1, per 5 matching bases. Here is the DNA: TGCAGTGCTAATGACAGAAAAACAGATACGCAGTATTTT. This sequence encodes CSANDRKTDTQYF.